This T cell receptor (beta chain) was retrieved from a study of immune evolution from preneoplasia to lung adenocarcinoma. CDR1 and CDR2 from the germline V gene are MGHRA and YSYEKL. This CDR3 has 15 residues. Clones were sequenced by immunoSEQ multiplex PCR, and TCRdb holds only the in-frame ones, with some missing. The sample holds 6,000 to 7,500 clones, around 70% seen once. As for this clone: Germline and junction disagree at one end, which may indicate a read error. The same CDR3 arises from other DNA sequences in this sample as well.

Patient tissue came from resections in Japan or China, 2014–2017. This clonotype originated in a donor aged 70 or over with lung adenocarcinoma. The chain recombines TRBV4-1 with TRBJ1-6, with D hard to call. The sequenced material came from FFPE lung adenocarcinoma in situ tissue. The CDR3 sequence: CASSQVLGNYSPLHF. The CDR3 coding sequence is TGCGCCAGCAGTCAAGTTCTAGGGAATTATTCACCCCTCCACTTT.